These T cell receptor beta chains were read from a single sample in a study of blood T cell repertoires in COVID-19. The table came from immunoSEQ multiplex PCR; TCRdb's copy has only in-frame clones and leaves some out. The sample contains 70,000 to 80,000 clones, about 86% of which appear only once. Sequenced: peripheral blood. The source of these receptors is a man older than 75 in a cohort sampled during active COVID-19. The CDR3 runs from the conserved cysteine through the conserved F or W. D genes are given only for firm matches. Clone size is shown for a subset of rows, as once, few, many or a class of expanded clone.

j_gene: TRBJ2-1; d_gene: -; v_gene: TRBV12-3/TRBV12-4; abundance: -; len: 13; CDR3nt: TGTGCCAGCAGTGAGGACATCTACAATGAGCAGTTCTTC; CDR3aa: CASSEDIYNEQFF
j_gene: TRBJ1-2; d_gene: -; v_gene: TRBV29-1; abundance: -; len: 13; CDR3nt: TGCAGCGCTGTTCTGCCCGCGTTCTATGGCTACACCTTC; CDR3aa: CSAVLPAFYGYTF
j_gene: TRBJ2-4; d_gene: -; v_gene: TRBV21-1; abundance: -; len: 16; CDR3nt: TGTGCCAGCAGCAGTAGCGGGGTGCAAGACAAAAACATTCAGTACTTC; CDR3aa: CASSSSGVQDKNIQYF
j_gene: TRBJ1-5; d_gene: -; v_gene: TRBV5-1; abundance: once; len: 15; CDR3nt: TGCGCCAGCAGCTTGGGCCAGGATGTCGGTCAGCCCCAGCATTTT; CDR3aa: CASSLGQDVGQPQHF
j_gene: TRBJ2-5; d_gene: TRBD2; v_gene: TRBV27; abundance: once; len: 15; CDR3nt: TGTGCCAGCAGTCCGACTAGCGGGGGGGTAGAGACCCAGTACTTC; CDR3aa: CASSPTSGGVETQYF
j_gene: TRBJ1-1; d_gene: -; v_gene: TRBV19; abundance: -; len: 14; CDR3nt: TGTGTCGCCGGGACACCGGGGTTGGACACTGAAGCTTTCTTT; CDR3aa: CVAGTPGLDTEAFF
j_gene: TRBJ1-2; d_gene: -; v_gene: TRBV24-1; abundance: -; len: 12; CDR3nt: TGTGCCACCAGTGATTCTAGCTATGGCTACACCTTC; CDR3aa: CATSDSSYGYTF
j_gene: TRBJ1-6; d_gene: -; v_gene: TRBV3-1/TRBV3-2; abundance: few; len: 14; CDR3nt: TGTGCCAGCAGCCACCACGGTCGTGATTCACCCCTCCACTTT; CDR3aa: CASSHHGRDSPLHF
j_gene: TRBJ2-5; d_gene: -; v_gene: TRBV29-1; abundance: -; len: 13; CDR3nt: TGCAGCGGGGGACTGCTTTACCAAGAGACCCAGTACTTC; CDR3aa: CSGGLLYQETQYF
j_gene: TRBJ1-6; d_gene: TRBD1; v_gene: TRBV4-3; abundance: few; len: 16; CDR3nt: TGCGCCAGCAGCCAAGATGGGACAGGGGCCGGGCTCAGCCTCCACTTT; CDR3aa: CASSQDGTGAGLSLHF
j_gene: TRBJ2-7; d_gene: -; v_gene: TRBV6-5; abundance: once; len: 11; CDR3nt: TGTGCCACCTCGACAAAGACCGAGCAGTACTTC; CDR3aa: CATSTKTEQYF
j_gene: TRBJ2-5; d_gene: -; v_gene: TRBV3-1/TRBV3-2; abundance: few; len: 13; CDR3nt: TGTGCCAGCAGCCAAGGGAGCTTGGGGACCCAGTACTTC; CDR3aa: CASSQGSLGTQYF
j_gene: TRBJ2-1; d_gene: TRBD2; v_gene: TRBV11-2; abundance: -; len: 16; CDR3nt: TGTGCCAGCAGCTTCCCCGGGGGGGGAGGCTGGAATGAGCAGTTCTTC; CDR3aa: CASSFPGGGGWNEQFF
j_gene: TRBJ1-5; d_gene: -; v_gene: TRBV10-3; abundance: -; len: 16; CDR3nt: TGTGCCATCAGTGAGTACGGGACACGGTCGGCTCAGCCCCAGCATTTT; CDR3aa: CAISEYGTRSAQPQHF
j_gene: TRBJ2-1; d_gene: TRBD2; v_gene: TRBV2; abundance: -; len: 15; CDR3nt: TGTGCCAGCAGTCCGGGACTAGCGGGGGTCAATGAGCAGTTCTTC; CDR3aa: CASSPGLAGVNEQFF
j_gene: TRBJ2-2; d_gene: TRBD2; v_gene: TRBV5-6; abundance: once; len: 19; CDR3nt: TGTGCCAGCAGATACTACGCTAGCGGGAGCGCGGCCAACACCGGGGAGCTGTTTTTT; CDR3aa: CASRYYASGSAANTGELFF
j_gene: TRBJ1-5; d_gene: TRBD1; v_gene: TRBV15; abundance: -; len: 16; CDR3nt: TGTGCCACCAGCAGAGACCCCGGGACAGGGTATCAGCCCCAGCATTTT; CDR3aa: CATSRDPGTGYQPQHF
j_gene: TRBJ1-1; d_gene: -; v_gene: TRBV3-1/TRBV3-2; abundance: once; len: 15; CDR3nt: TGTGCCAGCAGCCAAGCGTTGCTCAGGAACACTGAAGCTTTCTTT; CDR3aa: CASSQALLRNTEAFF
j_gene: TRBJ1-2; d_gene: TRBD1; v_gene: TRBV9; abundance: -; len: 15; CDR3nt: TGTGCCAGCAGTCGGGGACAGGGGAATAACTATGGCTACACCTTC; CDR3aa: CASSRGQGNNYGYTF
j_gene: TRBJ2-1; d_gene: TRBD2; v_gene: TRBV5-4; abundance: -; len: 18; CDR3nt: TGTGCCAGCAGCAAGACTAGCGGGGGGCACCCAACCTACAATGAGCAGTTCTTC; CDR3aa: CASSKTSGGHPTYNEQFF
j_gene: TRBJ2-1; d_gene: TRBD2; v_gene: TRBV5-4; abundance: -; len: 16; CDR3nt: TGTGCCAGCAGTCTGAGGACTAGCGGGTACGGCAATGAGCAGTTCTTC; CDR3aa: CASSLRTSGYGNEQFF
j_gene: TRBJ1-5; d_gene: -; v_gene: TRBV5-1; abundance: -; len: 13; CDR3nt: TGCGCCAGCAGCTTGGACGGGAATCAGCCCCAGCATTTT; CDR3aa: CASSLDGNQPQHF
j_gene: TRBJ1-6; d_gene: -; v_gene: TRBV20-1; abundance: -; len: 15; CDR3nt: TGCAGTGCTAGTCTCCGGAATTGGAGTGGTTCACCCCTCCACTTT; CDR3aa: CSASLRNWSGSPLHF
j_gene: TRBJ1-5; d_gene: TRBD1; v_gene: TRBV19; abundance: -; len: 15; CDR3nt: TGTGCCAGTAGTATCAGGACAGGAGAAGGTCAGCCCCAGCATTTT; CDR3aa: CASSIRTGEGQPQHF
j_gene: TRBJ2-3; d_gene: TRBD2; v_gene: TRBV5-4; abundance: once; len: 15; CDR3nt: TGTGCCAGCAGCCCTGCGGGGGGGCCGGCAGATACGCAGTATTTT; CDR3aa: CASSPAGGPADTQYF
j_gene: TRBJ1-1; d_gene: -; v_gene: TRBV12-5; abundance: -; len: 12; CDR3nt: TGTGCTAGTGGTTTGGTCAGCACTGAAGCTTTCTTT; CDR3aa: CASGLVSTEAFF
j_gene: TRBJ1-4; d_gene: TRBD1; v_gene: TRBV3-1/TRBV3-2; abundance: -; len: 14; CDR3nt: TGTGCCAGCAGCCAAGGGCAGGGGGTCGCGGGACTGTTTTTT; CDR3aa: CASSQGQGVAGLFF
j_gene: TRBJ1-5; d_gene: -; v_gene: TRBV18; abundance: -; len: 14; CDR3nt: TGTGCCAGCTCGCTGGGACACAGCAATCAGCCCCAGCATTTT; CDR3aa: CASSLGHSNQPQHF
j_gene: TRBJ2-4; d_gene: -; v_gene: TRBV7-2; abundance: -; len: 15; CDR3nt: TGTGCCAGCAGCCTTAACGGAGAAAAGCCCGACATTCAGTACTTC; CDR3aa: CASSLNGEKPDIQYF